Detailed here is one TCR beta chain. The antigen is unknown. This record belongs to a study of neoadjuvant anti-PD-1 for oral cavity cancer. About the study: Around day 43, patients without progression received a fourth nivolumab dose before surgery. Overall study results and limits: Higher pretreatment blood Treg/Th17 ratios correlated with higher pretreatment blood and lower post-treatment tumor TCRbeta clonality.

Regarding time point: after neoadjuvant nivolumab, at surgical resection. Patients had newly diagnosed, untreated stage II-IVA oral cavity squamous cell carcinoma. The patients had HPV-negative, locally advanced oral cavity squamous cell carcinoma. This table comes from immunoSEQ multiplex PCR, and its TCRdb copy is limited to in-frame clones, with some not included. The sample includes 9,800 or so clones, around 60% of them seen just once. Source: PBMCs, taken after nivolumab (anti-PD-1) treatment. The TCR comes from a person aged 35-80 years with oral cavity squamous cell carcinoma.

The CDR3 nucleotides read TGTGCCAGCAGCCCCGACAGGGGCCGGTTCTCTGGGGCCAACGTCCTGACTTTC. The encoded protein is CASSPDRGRFSGANVLTF. This sequence joins TRBV5-6 and TRBJ2-6; 8 bases map to TRBD1. Per germline, CDR1 SGHDT and CDR2 YYEEEE. With V trimmed by 4 bases and J by 0 bases, 9 bases remained unmatched. This CDR3 contains 18 residues.